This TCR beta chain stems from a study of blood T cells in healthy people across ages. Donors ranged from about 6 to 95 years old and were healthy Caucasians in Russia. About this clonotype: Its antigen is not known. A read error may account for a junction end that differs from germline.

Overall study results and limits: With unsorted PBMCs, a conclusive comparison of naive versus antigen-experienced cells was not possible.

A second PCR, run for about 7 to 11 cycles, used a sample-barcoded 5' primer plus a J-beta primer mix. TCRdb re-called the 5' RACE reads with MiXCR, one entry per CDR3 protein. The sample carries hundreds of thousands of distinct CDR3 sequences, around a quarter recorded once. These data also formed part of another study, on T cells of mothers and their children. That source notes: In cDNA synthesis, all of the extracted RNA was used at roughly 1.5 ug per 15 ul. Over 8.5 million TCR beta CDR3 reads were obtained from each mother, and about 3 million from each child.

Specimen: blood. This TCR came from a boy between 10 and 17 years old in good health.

DNA for the CDR3: TGTCCCAGTAGTATAAAAGGCCCCTTTAGCACAGATACGCAGTATTTT. Amino acid sequence: CPSSIKGPFSTDTQYF. The gene calls are TRBV19 and TRBJ2-3; D remains unclear. This CDR3 has 16 residues. In germline, CDR1 is LNHDA, CDR2 SQIVND (reference sequence). Drawing the rest from reference TRBV19 and TRBJ2-3, the complete variable domain is DGGITQSPKYLFRKEGQNVTLSCEQNLNHDAMYWYRQDPGQGLRLIYYSQIVNDFQKGDIAEGYSVSREKKESFPLTVTSAQKNPTAFYLCPSSIKGPFSTDTQYFGPGTRLTVL.